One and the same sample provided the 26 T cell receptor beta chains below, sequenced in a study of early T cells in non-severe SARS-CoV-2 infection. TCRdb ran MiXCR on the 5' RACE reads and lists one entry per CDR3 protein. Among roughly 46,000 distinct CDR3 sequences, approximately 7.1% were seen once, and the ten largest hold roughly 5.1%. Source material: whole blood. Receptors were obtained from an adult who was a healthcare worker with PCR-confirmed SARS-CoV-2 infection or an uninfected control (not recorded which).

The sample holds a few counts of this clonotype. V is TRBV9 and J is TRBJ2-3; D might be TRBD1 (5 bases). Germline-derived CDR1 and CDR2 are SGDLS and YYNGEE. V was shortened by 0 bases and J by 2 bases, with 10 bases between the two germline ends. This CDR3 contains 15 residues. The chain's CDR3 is CASSVDDSATDTQYF. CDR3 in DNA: TGTGCCAGCAGCGTAGACGACAGCGCCACAGATACGCAGTATTTT.

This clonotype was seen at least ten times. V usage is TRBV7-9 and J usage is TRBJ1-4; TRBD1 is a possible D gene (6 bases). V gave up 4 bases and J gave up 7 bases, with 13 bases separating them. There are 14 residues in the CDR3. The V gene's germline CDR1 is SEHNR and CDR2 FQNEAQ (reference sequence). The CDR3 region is CASSSQGFGEKLFF. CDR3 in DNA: TGTGCCAGCAGCTCCCAGGGGTTTGGTGAAAAACTGTTTTTT.

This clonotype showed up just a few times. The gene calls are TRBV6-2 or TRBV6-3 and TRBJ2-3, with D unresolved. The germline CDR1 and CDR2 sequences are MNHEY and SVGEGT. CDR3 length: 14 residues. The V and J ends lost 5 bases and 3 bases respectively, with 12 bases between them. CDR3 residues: CASSSGIRTDTQYF. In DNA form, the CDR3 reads TGTGCCAGCAGTAGTGGAATCCGGACAGATACGCAGTATTTT.

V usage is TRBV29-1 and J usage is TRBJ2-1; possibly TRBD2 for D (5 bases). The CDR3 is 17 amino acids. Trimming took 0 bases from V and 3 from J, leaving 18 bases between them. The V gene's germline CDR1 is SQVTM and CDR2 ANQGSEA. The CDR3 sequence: CSVEEAQLANYYNEQFF. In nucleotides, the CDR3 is TGCAGCGTTGAAGAGGCCCAGCTAGCCAATTACTACAATGAGCAGTTCTTC.

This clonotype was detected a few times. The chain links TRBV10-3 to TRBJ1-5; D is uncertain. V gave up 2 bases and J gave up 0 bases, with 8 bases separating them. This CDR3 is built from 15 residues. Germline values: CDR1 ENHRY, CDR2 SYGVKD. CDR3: CAISERAPSNQPQHF. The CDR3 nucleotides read TGTGCCATCAGTGAGAGAGCACCTAGCAATCAGCCCCAGCATTTT.

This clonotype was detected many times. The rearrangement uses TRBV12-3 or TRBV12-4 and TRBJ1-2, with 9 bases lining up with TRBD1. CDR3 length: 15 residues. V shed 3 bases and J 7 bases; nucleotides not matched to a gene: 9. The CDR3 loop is CASSFTTGTGSGYTF. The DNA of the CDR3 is TGTGCCAGCAGTTTCACTACCGGGACAGGGTCTGGCTACACCTTC.

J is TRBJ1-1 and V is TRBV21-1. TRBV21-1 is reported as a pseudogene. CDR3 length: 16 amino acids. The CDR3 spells CASSKDGGRWDTEAFF. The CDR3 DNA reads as TGTGCCAGCAGCAAAGACGGGGGGAGGTGGGACACTGAAGCTTTCTTT.

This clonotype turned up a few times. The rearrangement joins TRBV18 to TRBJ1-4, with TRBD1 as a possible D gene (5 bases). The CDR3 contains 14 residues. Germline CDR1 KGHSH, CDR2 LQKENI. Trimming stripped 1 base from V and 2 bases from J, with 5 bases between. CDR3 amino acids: CASSPQGTNEKLFF. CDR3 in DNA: TGTGCCAGCTCACCACAGGGGACTAATGAAAAACTGTTTTTT.

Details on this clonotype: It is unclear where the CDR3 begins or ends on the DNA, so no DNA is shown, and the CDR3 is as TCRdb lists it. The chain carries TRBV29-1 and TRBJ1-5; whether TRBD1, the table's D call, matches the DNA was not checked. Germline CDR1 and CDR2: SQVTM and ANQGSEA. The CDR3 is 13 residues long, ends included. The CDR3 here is CSVGRGAGQPQNF.

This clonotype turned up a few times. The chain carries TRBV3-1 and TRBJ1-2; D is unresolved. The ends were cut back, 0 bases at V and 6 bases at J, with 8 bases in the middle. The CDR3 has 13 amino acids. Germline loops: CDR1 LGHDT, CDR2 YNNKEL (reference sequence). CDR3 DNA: TGTGCCAGCAGCCAAGAGGGCCCCCATGGCTACACCTTC. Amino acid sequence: CASSQEGPHGYTF. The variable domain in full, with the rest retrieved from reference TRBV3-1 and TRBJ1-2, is DTAVSQTPKYLVTQMGNDKSIKCEQNLGHDTMYWYKQDSKKFLKIMFSYNNKELIINETVPNRFSPKSPDKAHLNLHINSLELGDSAVYFCASSQEGPHGYTFGSGTRLTVV.

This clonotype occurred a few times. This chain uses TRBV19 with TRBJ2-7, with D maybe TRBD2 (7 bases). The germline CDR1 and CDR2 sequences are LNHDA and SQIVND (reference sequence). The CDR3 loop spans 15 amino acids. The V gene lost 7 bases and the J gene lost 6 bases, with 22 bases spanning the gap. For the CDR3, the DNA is TGTGCCAGTACCTCGGGGGGCCGGGAGCTCTCCGAGCAGTACTTC. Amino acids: CASTSGGRELSEQYF.

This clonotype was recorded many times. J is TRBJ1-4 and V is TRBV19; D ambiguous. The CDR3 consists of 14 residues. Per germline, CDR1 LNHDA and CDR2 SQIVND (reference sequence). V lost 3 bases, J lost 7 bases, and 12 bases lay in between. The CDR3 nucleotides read TGTGCCAGTAGTATCCCGCAATCGATTGAAAAACTGTTTTTT. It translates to CASSIPQSIEKLFF.

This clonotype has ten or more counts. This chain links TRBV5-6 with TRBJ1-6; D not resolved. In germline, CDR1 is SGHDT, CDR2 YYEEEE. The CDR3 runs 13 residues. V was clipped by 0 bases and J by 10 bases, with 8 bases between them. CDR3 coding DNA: TGTGCCAGCAGCTTGGGGCGTCTATCACCCCTCCACTTT. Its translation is CASSLGRLSPLHF. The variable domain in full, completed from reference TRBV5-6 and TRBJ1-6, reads DAGVTQSPTHLIKTRGQQVTLRCSPKSGHDTVSWYQQALGQGPQFIFQYYEEEERQRGNFPDRFSGHQFPNYSSELNVNALLLGDSALYLCASSLGRLSPLHFGNGTRLTVT.

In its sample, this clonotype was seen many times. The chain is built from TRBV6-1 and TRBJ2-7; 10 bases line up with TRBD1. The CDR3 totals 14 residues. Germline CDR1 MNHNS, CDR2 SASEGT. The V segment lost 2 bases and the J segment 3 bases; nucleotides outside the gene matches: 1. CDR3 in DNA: TGTGCCAGCAGTGAACGGGACAGGGGCTACGAGCAGTACTTC. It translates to CASSERDRGYEQYF.

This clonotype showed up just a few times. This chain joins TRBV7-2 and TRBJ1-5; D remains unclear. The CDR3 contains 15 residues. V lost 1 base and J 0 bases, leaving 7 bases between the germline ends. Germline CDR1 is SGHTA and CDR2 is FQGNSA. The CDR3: CASSLVGNSNQPQHF. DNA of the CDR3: TGTGCCAGCAGCTTAGTGGGGAATAGCAATCAGCCCCAGCATTTT.

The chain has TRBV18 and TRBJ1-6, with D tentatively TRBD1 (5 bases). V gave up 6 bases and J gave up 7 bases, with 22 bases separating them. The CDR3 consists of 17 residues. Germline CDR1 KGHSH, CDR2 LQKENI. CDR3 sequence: CASSQLGGHLGNSPLHF. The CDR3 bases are TGTGCCAGCTCCCAATTGGGCGGACACTTGGGGAATTCACCCCTCCACTTT.

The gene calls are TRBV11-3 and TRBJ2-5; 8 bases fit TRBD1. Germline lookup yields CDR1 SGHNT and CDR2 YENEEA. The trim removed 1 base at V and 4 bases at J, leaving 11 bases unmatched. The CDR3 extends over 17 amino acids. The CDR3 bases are TGTGCCAGCAGCTTAGGGAAGGGGACAGGACTTCTAGAGACCCAGTACTTC. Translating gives CASSLGKGTGLLETQYF.

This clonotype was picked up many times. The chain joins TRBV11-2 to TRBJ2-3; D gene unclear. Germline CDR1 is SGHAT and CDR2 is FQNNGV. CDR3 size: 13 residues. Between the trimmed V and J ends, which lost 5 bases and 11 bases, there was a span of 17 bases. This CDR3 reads CASSLLPQEEQYF. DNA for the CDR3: TGTGCCAGCAGCCTCCTCCCCCAAGAGGAGCAGTATTTT.

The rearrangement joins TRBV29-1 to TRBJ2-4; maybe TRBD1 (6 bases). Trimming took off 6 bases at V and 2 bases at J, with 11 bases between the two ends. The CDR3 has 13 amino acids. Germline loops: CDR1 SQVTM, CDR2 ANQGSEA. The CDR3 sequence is CSVVDRTKNIQYF. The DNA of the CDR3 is TGCAGCGTCGTAGACAGGACCAAAAACATTCAGTACTTC.

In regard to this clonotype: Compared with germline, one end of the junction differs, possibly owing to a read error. The CDR3 DNA is TGTGCTAGCAGCTTAACGGGGGGCGCAGATACGCAGTATTTT. It encodes CASSLTGGADTQYF. The V gene is TRBV7-7, the J gene TRBJ2-3, with D possibly TRBD2 on 7 matching bases. Per the germline V gene, CDR1 is SSHAT and CDR2 is FNYEAQ (reference sequence). This CDR3 is built from 14 residues.

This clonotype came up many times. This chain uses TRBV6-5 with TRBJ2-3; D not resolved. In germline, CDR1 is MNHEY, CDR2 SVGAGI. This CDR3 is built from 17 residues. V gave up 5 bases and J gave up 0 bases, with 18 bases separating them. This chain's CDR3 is CASSLGELRASTDTQYF. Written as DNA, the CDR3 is TGTGCCAGCAGTCTCGGTGAGCTGCGCGCTAGCACAGATACGCAGTATTTT.

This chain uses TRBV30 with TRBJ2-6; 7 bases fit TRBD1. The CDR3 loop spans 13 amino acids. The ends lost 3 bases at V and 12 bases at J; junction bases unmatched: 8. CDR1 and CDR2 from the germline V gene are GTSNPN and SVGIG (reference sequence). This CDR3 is CAWRGTVALVLTF. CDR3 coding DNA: TGTGCCTGGAGGGGGACAGTGGCTCTCGTCCTGACTTTC.

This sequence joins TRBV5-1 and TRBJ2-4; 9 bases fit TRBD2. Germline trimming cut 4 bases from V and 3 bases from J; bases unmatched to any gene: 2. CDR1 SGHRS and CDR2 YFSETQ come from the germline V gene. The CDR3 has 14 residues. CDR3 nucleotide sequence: TGCGCCAGCAGCGGAGCGGGAGGCAAAAACATTCAGTACTTC. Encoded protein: CASSGAGGKNIQYF.

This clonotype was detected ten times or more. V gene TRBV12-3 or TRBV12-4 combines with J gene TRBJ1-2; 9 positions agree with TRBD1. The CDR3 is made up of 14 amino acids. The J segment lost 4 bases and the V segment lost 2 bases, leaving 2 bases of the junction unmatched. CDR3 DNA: TGTGCCAGCAGTTTACCGGGACAGGGCTATGGCTACACCTTC. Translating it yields CASSLPGQGYGYTF.

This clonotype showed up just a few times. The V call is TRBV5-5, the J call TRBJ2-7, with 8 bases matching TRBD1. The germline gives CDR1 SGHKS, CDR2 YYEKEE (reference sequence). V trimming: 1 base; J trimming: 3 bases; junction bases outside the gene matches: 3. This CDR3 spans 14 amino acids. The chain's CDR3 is CASSLNRGDYEQYF. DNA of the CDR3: TGTGCCAGCAGCTTGAACAGGGGGGACTACGAGCAGTACTTC.

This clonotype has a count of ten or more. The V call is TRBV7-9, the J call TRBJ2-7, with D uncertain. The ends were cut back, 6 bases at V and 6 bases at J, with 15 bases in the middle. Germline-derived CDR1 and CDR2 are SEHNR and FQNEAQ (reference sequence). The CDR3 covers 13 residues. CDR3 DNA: TGTGCCAGCAGGGGGTCGATCGTCTCCGAGCAGTACTTC. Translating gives CASRGSIVSEQYF.